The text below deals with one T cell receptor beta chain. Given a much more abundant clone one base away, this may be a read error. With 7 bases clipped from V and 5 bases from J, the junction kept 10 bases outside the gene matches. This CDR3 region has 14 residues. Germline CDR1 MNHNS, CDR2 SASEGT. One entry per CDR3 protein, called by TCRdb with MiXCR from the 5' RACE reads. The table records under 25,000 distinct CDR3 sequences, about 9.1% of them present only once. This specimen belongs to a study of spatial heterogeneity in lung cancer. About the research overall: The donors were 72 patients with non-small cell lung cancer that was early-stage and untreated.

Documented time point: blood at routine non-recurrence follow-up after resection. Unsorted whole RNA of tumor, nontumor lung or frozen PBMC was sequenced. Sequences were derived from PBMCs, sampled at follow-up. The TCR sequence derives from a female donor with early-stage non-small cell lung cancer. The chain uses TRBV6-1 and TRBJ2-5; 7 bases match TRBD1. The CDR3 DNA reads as TGTGCCAGCACGGGACAGTATCTTCATGAGACCCAGTACTTC. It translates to CASTGQYLHETQYF.